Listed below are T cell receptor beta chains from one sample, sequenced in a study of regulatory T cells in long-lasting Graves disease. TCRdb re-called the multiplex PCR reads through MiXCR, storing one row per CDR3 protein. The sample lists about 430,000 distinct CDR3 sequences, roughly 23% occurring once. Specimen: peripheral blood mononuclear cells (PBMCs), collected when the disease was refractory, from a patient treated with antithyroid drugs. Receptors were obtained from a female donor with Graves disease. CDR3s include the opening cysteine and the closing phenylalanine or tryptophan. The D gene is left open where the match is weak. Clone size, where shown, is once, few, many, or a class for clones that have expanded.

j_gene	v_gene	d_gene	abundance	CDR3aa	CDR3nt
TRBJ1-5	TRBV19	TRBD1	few	CASMMGTGNSNQPQHF	TGTGCCAGTATGATGGGGACAGGCAATAGCAATCAGCCCCAGCATTTT
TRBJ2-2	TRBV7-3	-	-	CASSPPLSGELFF	TGTGCCAGCAGCCCCCCCCTATCCGGGGAGCTGTTTTTT
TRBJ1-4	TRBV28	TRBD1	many	CASSLDTDRGEKLFF	TGTGCCAGCAGTTTGGATACGGACAGGGGTGAAAAACTGTTTTTT
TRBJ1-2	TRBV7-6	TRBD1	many	CASSLATRTGPNYGYTF	TGTGCCAGCAGCTTAGCGACCAGGACAGGGCCTAACTATGGCTACACCTTC
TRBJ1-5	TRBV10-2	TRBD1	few	CASSGTSGQLNQPQHF	TGCGCCAGCAGTGGGACCTCGGGACAGCTGAATCAGCCCCAGCATTTT
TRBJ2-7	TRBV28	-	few	CASSDRDGWYEQYF	TGTGCCAGCAGTGACCGGGACGGATGGTACGAGCAGTACTTC
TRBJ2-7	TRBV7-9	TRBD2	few	CASSLGGSNYEQYF	TGTGCCAGCAGCTTAGGCGGGAGTAACTACGAGCAGTACTTC
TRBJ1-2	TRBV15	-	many	CATSRDRNYGYTF	TGTGCCACCAGCAGGGACCGTAACTATGGCTACACCTTC
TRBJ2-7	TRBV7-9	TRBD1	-	CASSPVGQGVGSYEQYF	TGTGCCAGCAGCCCCGTGGGACAGGGAGTCGGCTCCTACGAGCAGTACTTC
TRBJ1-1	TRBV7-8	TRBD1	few	CASSERQGRTEAFF	TGTGCCAGCAGCGAAAGACAGGGGAGGACTGAAGCTTTCTTT
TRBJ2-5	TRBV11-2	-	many	CASSLVSQASF	TGTGCCAGCAGCTTAGTATCCCAAGCGTCCTTC
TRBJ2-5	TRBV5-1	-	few	CASSLLSFRETQYF	TGCGCCAGCAGCTTGTTGTCTTTTCGAGAGACCCAGTACTTC
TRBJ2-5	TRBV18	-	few	CASSPVPGLLGQETQYF	TGTGCCAGCTCACCAGTGCCAGGTCTACTCGGACAAGAGACCCAGTACTTC
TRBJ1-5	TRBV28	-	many	CASSPQGFNQPQHF	TGTGCCAGCAGCCCCCAGGGTTTCAATCAGCCCCAGCATTTT
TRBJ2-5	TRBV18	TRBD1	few	CASSSGTGPLETQYF	TGTGCCAGCTCATCTGGGACAGGACCCTTGGAGACCCAGTACTTC
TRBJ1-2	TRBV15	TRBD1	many	CATSLPGTGVSYGYTF	TGTGCCACCAGTCTTCCCGGGACAGGTGTTAGCTATGGCTACACCTTC